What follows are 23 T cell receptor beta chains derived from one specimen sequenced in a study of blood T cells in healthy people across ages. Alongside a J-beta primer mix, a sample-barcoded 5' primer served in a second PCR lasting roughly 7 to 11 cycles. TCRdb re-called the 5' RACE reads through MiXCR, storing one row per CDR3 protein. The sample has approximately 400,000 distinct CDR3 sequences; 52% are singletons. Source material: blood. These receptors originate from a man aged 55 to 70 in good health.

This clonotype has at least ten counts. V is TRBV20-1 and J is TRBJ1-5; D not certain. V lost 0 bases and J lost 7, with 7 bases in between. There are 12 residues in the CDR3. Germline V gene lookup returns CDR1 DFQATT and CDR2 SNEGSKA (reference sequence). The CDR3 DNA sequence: TGCAGTGCTAGAGATGGACCCCAGCCCCAGCATTTT. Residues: CSARDGPQPQHF.

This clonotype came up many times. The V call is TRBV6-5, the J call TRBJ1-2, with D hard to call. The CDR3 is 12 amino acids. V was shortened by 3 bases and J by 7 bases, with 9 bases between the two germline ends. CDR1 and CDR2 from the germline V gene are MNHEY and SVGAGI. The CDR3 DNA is TGTGCCAGCAGTTATCGTCGAGGTGGCTACACCTTC. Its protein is CASSYRRGGYTF.

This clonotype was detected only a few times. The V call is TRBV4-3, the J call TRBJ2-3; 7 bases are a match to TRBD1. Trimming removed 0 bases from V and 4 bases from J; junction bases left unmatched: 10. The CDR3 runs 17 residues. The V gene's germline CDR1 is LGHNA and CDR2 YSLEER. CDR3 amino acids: CASSQDRSRGLADTQYF. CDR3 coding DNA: TGCGCCAGCAGCCAAGATAGGAGTAGGGGGCTGGCAGATACGCAGTATTTT.

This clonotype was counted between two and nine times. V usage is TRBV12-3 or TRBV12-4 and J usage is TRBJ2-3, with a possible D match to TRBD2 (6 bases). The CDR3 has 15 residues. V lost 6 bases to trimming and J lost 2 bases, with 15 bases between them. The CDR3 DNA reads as TGTGCCAGCAGCCTGCCGGGAGCGTCCACAGATACGCAGTATTTT. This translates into CASSLPGASTDTQYF.

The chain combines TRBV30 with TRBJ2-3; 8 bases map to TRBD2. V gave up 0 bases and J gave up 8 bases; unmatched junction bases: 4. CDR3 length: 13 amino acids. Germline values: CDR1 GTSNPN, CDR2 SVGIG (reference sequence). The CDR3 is CAWSVRGGGTQYF. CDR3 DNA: TGTGCCTGGAGTGTACGGGGGGGAGGTACGCAGTATTTT. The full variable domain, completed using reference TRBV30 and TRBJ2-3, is SQTIHQWPATLVQPVGSPLSLECTVEGTSNPNLYWYRQAAGRGLQLLFYSVGIGQISSEVPQNLSASRPQDRQFILSSKKLLLSDSGFYLCAWSVRGGGTQYFGPGTRLTVL.

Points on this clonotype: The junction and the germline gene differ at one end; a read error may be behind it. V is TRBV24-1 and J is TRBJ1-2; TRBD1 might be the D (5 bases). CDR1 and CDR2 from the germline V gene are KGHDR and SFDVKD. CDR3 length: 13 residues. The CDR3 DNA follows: TGTGCGACCAGTGATTTATCGACAGATGGCTACACCTTC. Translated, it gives CATSDLSTDGYTF.

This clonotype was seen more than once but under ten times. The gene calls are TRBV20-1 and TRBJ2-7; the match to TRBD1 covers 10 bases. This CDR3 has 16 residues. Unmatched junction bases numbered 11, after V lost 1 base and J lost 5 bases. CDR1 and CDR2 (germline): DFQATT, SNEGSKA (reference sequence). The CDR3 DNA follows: TGCAGTGCTAGAGCCGCGGGATGGACAGGGGGAAACGAGCAGTACTTC. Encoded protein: CSARAAGWTGGNEQYF.

The CDR3 here is CASSLVPDSFENEQFF. Written as DNA, the CDR3 is TGTGCCAGCAGCTTAGTCCCTGACAGCTTTGAGAATGAGCAGTTCTTC. The V and J genes are TRBV7-9 and TRBJ2-1; tentatively, D is TRBD1 (5 bases). From germline, CDR1 is SEHNR and CDR2 FQNEAQ (reference sequence). This CDR3 region has 16 residues. V dropped 1 base and J dropped 7 bases, with 17 bases sitting between them.

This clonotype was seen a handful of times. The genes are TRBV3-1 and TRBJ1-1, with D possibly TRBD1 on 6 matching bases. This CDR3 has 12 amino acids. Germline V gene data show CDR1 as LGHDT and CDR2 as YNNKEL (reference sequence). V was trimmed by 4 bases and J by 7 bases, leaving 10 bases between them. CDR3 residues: CASSRGGCEAFF. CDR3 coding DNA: TGTGCCAGCAGCCGAGGGGGTTGTGAAGCTTTCTTT.

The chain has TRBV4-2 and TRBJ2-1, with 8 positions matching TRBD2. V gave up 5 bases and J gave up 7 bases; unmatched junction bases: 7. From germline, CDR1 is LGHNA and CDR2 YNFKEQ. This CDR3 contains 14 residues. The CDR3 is CASSGLAPGNEQFF. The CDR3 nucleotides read TGTGCCAGCAGCGGACTAGCCCCCGGGAATGAGCAGTTCTTC.

The CDR3 DNA reads as TGTGCCAGCAAGGGGGACTTCACAGATACGCAGTATTTT. It translates to CASKGDFTDTQYF. V is TRBV28 and J is TRBJ2-3, with D perhaps being TRBD1 or TRBD2 (6 bases each). The ends were cut back, 7 bases at V and 2 bases at J, with 10 bases in the middle. CDR1 MDHEN and CDR2 SYDVKM come from the germline V gene. The CDR3 has 13 amino acids.

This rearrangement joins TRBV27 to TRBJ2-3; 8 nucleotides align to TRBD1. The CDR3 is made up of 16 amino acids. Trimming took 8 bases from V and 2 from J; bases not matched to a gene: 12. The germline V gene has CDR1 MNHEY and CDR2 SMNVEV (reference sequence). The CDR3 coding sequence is TGTGCCAGCTCCAATTACGCAGGGGGCCTCACAGATACGCAGTATTTT. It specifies CASSNYAGGLTDTQYF.

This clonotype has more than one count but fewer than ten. In DNA, the CDR3 is TGCGCCAGCAGCTGGGGACAGGGGGGCGAGCAGTACTTC. It encodes CASSWGQGGEQYF. The J gene is TRBJ2-5, the V gene TRBV5-1; the match to TRBD1 covers 11 bases. The J call is in doubt because the DNA end fits TRBJ2-7 better. CDR3 length: 13 amino acids. Germline V gene sequence: CDR1 SGHRS, CDR2 YFSETQ.

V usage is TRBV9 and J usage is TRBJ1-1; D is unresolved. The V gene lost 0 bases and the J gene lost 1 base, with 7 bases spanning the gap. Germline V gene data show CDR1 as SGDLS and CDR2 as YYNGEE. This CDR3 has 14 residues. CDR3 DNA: TGTGCCAGCAGCGTAGGACTGCAGAACACTGAAGCTTTCTTT. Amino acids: CASSVGLQNTEAFF.

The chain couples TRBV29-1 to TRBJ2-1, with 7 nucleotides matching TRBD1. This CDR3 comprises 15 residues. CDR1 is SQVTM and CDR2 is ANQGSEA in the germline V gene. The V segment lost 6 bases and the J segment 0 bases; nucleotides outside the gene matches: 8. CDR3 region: CSVRTGLSSYNEQFF. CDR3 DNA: TGCAGCGTCCGGACAGGACTTAGCTCCTACAATGAGCAGTTCTTC.

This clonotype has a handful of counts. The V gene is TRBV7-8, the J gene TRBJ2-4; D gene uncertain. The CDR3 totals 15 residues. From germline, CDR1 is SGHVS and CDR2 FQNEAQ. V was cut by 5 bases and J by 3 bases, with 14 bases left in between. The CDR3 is CASSTGHYDKNIQYF. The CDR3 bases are TGTGCCAGCAGCACCGGGCATTATGACAAAAACATTCAGTACTTC. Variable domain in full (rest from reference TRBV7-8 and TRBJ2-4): GAGVSQSPRYKVAKRGQDVALRCDPISGHVSLFWYQQALGQGPEFLTYFQNEAQLDKSGLPSDRFFAERPEGSVSTLKIQRTQQEDSAVYLCASSTGHYDKNIQYFGAGTRLSVL.

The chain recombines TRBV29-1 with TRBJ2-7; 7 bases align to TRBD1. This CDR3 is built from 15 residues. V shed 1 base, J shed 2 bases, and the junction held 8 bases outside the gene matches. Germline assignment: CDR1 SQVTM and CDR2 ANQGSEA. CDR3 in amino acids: CSVEGTGTAPYEQYF. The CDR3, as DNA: TGCAGCGTTGAAGGGACCGGGACAGCCCCCTACGAGCAGTACTTC.

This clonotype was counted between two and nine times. The CDR3 DNA follows: TGTGCCAGCAGACCCGGAAAGCGGGAGGAGTTGGCAGATACGCAGTATTTT. This codes for CASRPGKREELADTQYF. The chain is built from TRBV3-1 and TRBJ2-3; 9 bases are a match to TRBD2. This CDR3 comprises 17 residues. CDR1 and CDR2 (germline): LGHDT, YNNKEL (reference sequence). J gave up 4 bases and V 6 bases, and 14 bases lay outside the gene matches.

The CDR3 coding sequence is TGTGCCAGCACTTCACCCCGCGGCGGGGGCACCTATAATTCACCCCTCCACTTT. Residues: CASTSPRGGGTYNSPLHF. V gene TRBV28 combines with J gene TRBJ1-6; possible D gene TRBD1, 6 bases. CDR1 MDHEN and CDR2 SYDVKM come from the germline V gene. The CDR3 is made up of 18 amino acids. The ends were cut back, 7 bases at V and 2 bases at J, with 21 bases in the middle.

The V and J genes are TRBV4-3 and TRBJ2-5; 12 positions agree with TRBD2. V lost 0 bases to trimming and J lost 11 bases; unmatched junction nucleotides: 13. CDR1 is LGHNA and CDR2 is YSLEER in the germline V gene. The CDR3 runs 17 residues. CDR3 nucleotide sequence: TGCGCCAGCAGCCAAGAACCTAGCGGGAGGGCCTTGGATGAGCAGTACTTC. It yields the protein CASSQEPSGRALDEQYF.

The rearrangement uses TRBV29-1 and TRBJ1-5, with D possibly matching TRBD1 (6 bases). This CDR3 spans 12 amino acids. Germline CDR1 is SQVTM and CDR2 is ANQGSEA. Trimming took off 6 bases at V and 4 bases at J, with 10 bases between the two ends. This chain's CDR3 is CSVRDTNQPQHF. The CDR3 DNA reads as TGCAGCGTCCGGGACACAAATCAGCCCCAGCATTTT.

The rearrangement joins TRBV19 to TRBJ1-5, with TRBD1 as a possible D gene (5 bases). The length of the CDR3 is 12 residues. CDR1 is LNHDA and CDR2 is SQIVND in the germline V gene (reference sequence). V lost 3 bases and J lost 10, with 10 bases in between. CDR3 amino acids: CASSIRGSPQHF. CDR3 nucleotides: TGTGCCAGTAGTATTCGGGGCAGTCCCCAGCATTTT.

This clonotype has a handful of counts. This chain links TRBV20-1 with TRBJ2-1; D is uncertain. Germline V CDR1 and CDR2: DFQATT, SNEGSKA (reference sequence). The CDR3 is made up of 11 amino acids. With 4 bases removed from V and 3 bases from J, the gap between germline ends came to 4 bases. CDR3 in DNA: TGCAGTGCTAACGACTACAATGAGCAGTTCTTC. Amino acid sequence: CSANDYNEQFF.